This T cell receptor beta chain was sequenced in a study of shared clonotypes between healthy human individuals. Overall study findings and caveats: An anticipated effect of sequencing depth on clonotype sharing among donors was recognized. Owing to a small donor count, the genetic and exposure-history diversity represented was limited.

V shed 5 bases and J 7 bases; nucleotides not matched to a gene: 10. Germline CDR1 GTSNPN, CDR2 SVGIG (reference sequence). This CDR3 contains 15 residues. The material for each subset, its genomic DNA, was split evenly across several immunoSEQ plates. The assay was immunoSEQ multiplex PCR, and TCRdb's table has in-frame clones only and misses some. The sample holds about 460,000 clones, 75% to 80% seen once. A note on this clone: Its specificity is unknown.

Genomic DNA for unsorted samples was obtained from 70 million to 100 million PBMCs. The J gene is TRBJ1-6, the V gene TRBV30; 8 bases are shared with TRBD1. The receptor comes from a woman in her thirties or forties in good health. Some clones in this sample may be carry-over from other donors' samples. The sample consisted of PBMCs. In DNA, the CDR3 is TGTGCCTGGGCACAGGGGGGAACACAGAATTCACCCCTCCACTTT. Translation: CAWAQGGTQNSPLHF.